This entry lists 31 T cell receptor beta chains sequenced from one sample in a study of OX40 agonist ivuxolimab in advanced cancers. Clones were read by immunoSEQ multiplex PCR, and TCRdb kept only the in-frame ones, dropping some. The table records 25,000 to 30,000 clones, more than 70% of them present only once. The specimen comprised CD4+ or CD8+ T cells sorted from blood, sampled in a trial of the OX40 agonist ivuxolimab. The receptor source for this set is an adult with an advanced solid tumor such as melanoma, head and neck, liver or kidney cancer.

This clone came up once. The rearrangement joins TRBV27 to TRBJ1-2, with D hard to call. CDR1 is MNHEY, CDR2 SMNVEV, per germline (reference sequence). V lost 6 bases and J 0 bases, leaving 14 bases between the germline ends. The CDR3 has 15 residues. The CDR3 bases are TGTGCCAGCAGCCCGAAGGGCGCCCCTAACTATGGCTACACCTTC. It translates to CASSPKGAPNYGYTF.

CDR3 bases: TGTGCCAGCAGTGTACAGGGGATGAACACTGAAGCTTTCTTT. Residues: CASSVQGMNTEAFF. The J gene is TRBJ1-1, the V gene TRBV27, with 7 positions matching TRBD1. Per the germline V gene, CDR1 is MNHEY and CDR2 is SMNVEV (reference sequence). The CDR3 sequence is 14 residues long. V gave up 5 bases and J gave up 0 bases; unmatched junction bases: 3.

This clone occurred once. This rearrangement joins TRBV11-3 to TRBJ2-7; 13 nucleotides match TRBD2. V shed 3 bases and J 1 base; nucleotides not matched to a gene: 6. Germline CDR1 and CDR2: SGHNT and YENEEA. This CDR3 has 17 amino acids. The CDR3 region has the DNA TGTGCCAGCAGCTTGGGACTAGCGGGAAGGTCTTCCTACGAGCAGTACTTC. Translating gives CASSLGLAGRSSYEQYF.

The V and J genes are TRBV4-1 and TRBJ2-1; maybe TRBD2 (6 bases). This CDR3 spans 15 amino acids. Trimming left V 3 bases short and J 3 bases short, with 12 bases between. The germline V gene encodes CDR1 MGHRA and CDR2 YSYEKL. In DNA form, the CDR3 reads TGCGCCAGCAGCCATTCGGGACTTGACTACAATGAGCAGTTCTTC. This translates into CASSHSGLDYNEQFF.

This chain uses TRBV15 with TRBJ2-4; 8 bases are shared with TRBD1. Per the germline V gene, CDR1 is LNHNV and CDR2 is YYDKDF (reference sequence). CDR3 length equals 17 residues. With V trimmed by 5 bases and J by 4 bases, 13 bases remained unmatched. CDR3 DNA sequence: TGTGCCACCAGCTTAACTCTTCAGGGGGCAGTGAAAAACATTCAGTACTTC. As protein: CATSLTLQGAVKNIQYF.

V is TRBV20-1 and J is TRBJ1-1; D is unclear. From germline, CDR1 is DFQATT and CDR2 SNEGSKA (reference sequence). Trimming removed 3 bases from V and 3 bases from J, with 2 bases in between. This CDR3 has 10 residues. CDR3 residues: CSASYTEAFF. The CDR3, as DNA: TGCAGTGCTAGTTACACTGAAGCTTTCTTT.

In DNA form, the CDR3 reads TGTGCCAGCAGTGAAGCGTCAGGGGTAGAGACCCAGTACTTC. Protein product: CASSEASGVETQYF. V and J are TRBV6-1 and TRBJ2-5; D perhaps matches TRBD1 (6 bases). From germline, CDR1 is MNHNS and CDR2 SASEGT. CDR3 size: 14 residues. V was trimmed by 0 bases and J by 4 bases, leaving 9 bases between them.

This clone was found a few times. The chain uses TRBV28 and TRBJ2-7; no definite D call. V was shortened by 3 bases and J by 7 bases, with 28 bases between the two germline ends. The CDR3 runs to 18 residues. Germline V gene sequence: CDR1 MDHEN, CDR2 SYDVKM. As DNA, the CDR3 is TGTGCCAGCAGTTTTTATGCGGTAAGGGCTAGGCCTCCTAGAGAGCAGTACTTC. Amino acid sequence: CASSFYAVRARPPREQYF.

The chain joins TRBV6-5 to TRBJ1-3, with D unresolved. The germline V gene encodes CDR1 MNHEY and CDR2 SVGAGI. V was cut by 5 bases and J by 2 bases, with 7 bases left in between. CDR3 length: 13 residues. The CDR3 DNA reads TGTGCCAGCAGTCCCCCTCCTGGAAACACCATATATTTT. Its translation is CASSPPPGNTIYF.

The chain has TRBV6-1 and TRBJ2-5; D tentatively reads TRBD1 or TRBD2 (6 bases each). Germline values: CDR1 MNHNS, CDR2 SASEGT. Trimming took 1 base from V and 1 from J, leaving 10 bases between them. The CDR3 spans 15 residues. The CDR3 protein is CASSEVWGAQETQYF. CDR3 sequence (DNA): TGTGCCAGCAGTGAAGTCTGGGGGGCCCAAGAGACCCAGTACTTC.

This chain uses TRBV6-1 with TRBJ1-1; D unresolved. Germline loops: CDR1 MNHNS, CDR2 SASEGT. The CDR3 consists of 14 residues. V dropped 5 bases and J dropped 5 bases, with 15 bases sitting between them. CDR3 sequence reads: CASSPLSSGTEAFF. DNA of the CDR3: TGTGCCAGCAGTCCACTTTCGTCGGGGACTGAAGCTTTCTTT.

This chain joins TRBV9 and TRBJ2-2; a possible D gene is TRBD1 (5 bases). CDR1 and CDR2 (germline): SGDLS, YYNGEE. V was pared by 4 bases and J by 4 bases, with 11 bases between. CDR3 length: 14 residues. The CDR3 nucleotides read TGTGCCAGCAGCTTACGACAGAGCACCGGGGAGCTGTTTTTT. Its protein is CASSLRQSTGELFF. The full variable domain, completed using reference TRBV9 and TRBJ2-2, is DSGVTQTPKHLITATGQRVTLRCSPRSGDLSVYWYQQSLDQGLQFLIQYYNGEERAKGNILERFSAQQFPDLHSELNLSSLELGDSALYFCASSLRQSTGELFFGEGSRLTVL.

This CDR3 reads CASREGGQGTRQPQHF. The CDR3 region has the DNA TGTGCCAGCAGGGAGGGGGGACAGGGGACGCGACAGCCCCAGCATTTT. The chain uses TRBV2 and TRBJ1-5, with 10 bases matching TRBD1. V gave up 6 bases and J gave up 7 bases; unmatched junction bases: 12. This CDR3 has 16 residues. CDR1 and CDR2 from the germline V gene are SNHLY and FYNNEI.

V and J are TRBV27 and TRBJ2-3; possibly TRBD1 or TRBD2 for D (5 bases each). The ends were cut back, 3 bases at V and 5 bases at J, with 15 bases in the middle. Germline V gene data show CDR1 as MNHEY and CDR2 as SMNVEV (reference sequence). CDR3 length: 15 residues. CDR3 in amino acids: CASSFLGTLGDTQYF. DNA of the CDR3: TGTGCCAGCAGTTTCCTCGGGACCTTAGGAGATACGCAGTATTTT.

This chain joins TRBV6-6 and TRBJ2-1; D unresolved. CDR3 length: 13 residues. The germline CDR1 and CDR2 sequences are MNHNY and SVGAGI (reference sequence). The V gene lost 6 bases and the J gene lost 5 bases, with 11 bases spanning the gap. Here the CDR3 reads CASSSKENNEQFF. As DNA, the CDR3 is TGTGCCAGCAGCAGTAAGGAGAACAATGAGCAGTTCTTC.

The chain carries TRBV28 and TRBJ2-7; 10 bases map to TRBD2. The V segment lost 3 bases and the J segment 2 bases; nucleotides outside the gene matches: 1. Per germline, CDR1 MDHEN and CDR2 SYDVKM. The CDR3 runs to 14 residues. Written as DNA, the CDR3 is TGTGCCAGCAGTTTGCTAGCGGGGGCCTACGAGCAGTACTTC. Translation gives CASSLLAGAYEQYF.

Regarding this clone: Since no conserved phenylalanine or tryptophan closes the CDR3, a read error is the likely cause. The CDR3 DNA is TGTGCCAGCAGCGCACCGGGACAACAGTACGAGCAGTACCTC. It specifies CASSAPGQQYEQYL. The rearrangement joins TRBV9 to TRBJ2-7; TRBD1 is a possible D gene (6 bases). The CDR3 covers 14 residues. V lost 3 bases and J lost 4, with 14 bases in between. The germline V gene has CDR1 SGDLS and CDR2 YYNGEE.

The gene calls are TRBV6-6 and TRBJ2-1, with unresolved D. The length of the CDR3 is 14 residues. Trimming took off 5 bases at V and 5 bases at J, with 13 bases between the two ends. CDR1 MNHNY and CDR2 SVGAGI come from the germline V gene (reference sequence). CDR3 in DNA: TGTGCCAGCAGTCCCCCAGAGGTAGACAATGAGCAGTTCTTC. Amino acid sequence: CASSPPEVDNEQFF.

The J gene is TRBJ1-1, the V gene TRBV7-9, with 10 bases matching TRBD1. J lost 7 bases, V lost 3 bases, and 8 bases had no gene match. The CDR3 is made up of 15 amino acids. Germline values: CDR1 SEHNR, CDR2 FQNEAQ (reference sequence). The CDR3 bases are TGTGCCAGCAGCTTCGGCGACAGGGGGCCTGTTGAAGCTTTCTTT. This codes for CASSFGDRGPVEAFF.

CDR3 nucleotide sequence: TGCAGCGTTACCGGGACAGGGAAAACCTACGAGCAGTACTTC. Its protein is CSVTGTGKTYEQYF. The chain links TRBV29-1 to TRBJ2-7; 9 nucleotides line up with TRBD1. CDR3 length: 14 residues. CDR1 and CDR2 (germline): SQVTM, ANQGSEA. Trimming took 5 bases from V and 2 from J; bases not matched to a gene: 7.

The V gene is TRBV6-1, the J gene TRBJ1-1; D is uncertain. This CDR3 spans 15 amino acids. From germline, CDR1 is MNHNS and CDR2 SASEGT. Trimming left V 2 bases short and J 4 bases short, with 14 bases between. As DNA, the CDR3 is TGTGCCAGCAGTGAAAACTCGGGTGTGGGCACTGAAGCTTTCTTT. It specifies CASSENSGVGTEAFF.

The chain links TRBV5-6 to TRBJ2-7; 10 bases are a match to TRBD2. CDR3 length equals 18 residues. The V segment lost 4 bases and the J segment 4 bases; nucleotides outside the gene matches: 17. Germline CDR1 SGHDT, CDR2 YYEEEE. This CDR3 is CASSPVGEGTSVPYEQYF. CDR3 nucleotide sequence: TGTGCCAGCAGCCCAGTCGGAGAAGGGACTAGCGTCCCATACGAGCAGTACTTC.

J is TRBJ2-1 and V is TRBV27, with D hard to call. Germline CDR1 is MNHEY and CDR2 is SMNVEV (reference sequence). Trimming cost V 8 bases and J 5 bases, with 16 bases left between them. The CDR3 consists of 14 residues. The CDR3 region has the DNA TGTGCCAGCTGCTTACAAGGTTCCGACAATGAGCAGTTCTTC. As protein: CASCLQGSDNEQFF.

This chain joins TRBV27 and TRBJ1-5; 7 bases are a match to TRBD1. The V segment lost 6 bases and the J segment 0 bases; nucleotides outside the gene matches: 5. Germline V CDR1 and CDR2: MNHEY, SMNVEV (reference sequence). The CDR3 has 15 amino acids. The CDR3 reads CASRSGTVSNQPQHF. The CDR3 nucleotides read TGTGCCAGCAGGTCCGGGACAGTTAGCAATCAGCCCCAGCATTTT.

This sequence joins TRBV6-5 and TRBJ1-1; 10 bases are shared with TRBD1. The CDR3 covers 15 residues. Germline V gene lookup returns CDR1 MNHEY and CDR2 SVGAGI. V dropped 6 bases and J dropped 4; count of bases not matched to a gene: 8. The CDR3 nucleotides read TGTGCCAGCAGGGACGACAGGGGGCTGAGCACTGAAGCTTTCTTT. Its translation: CASRDDRGLSTEAFF.

As to this clone: One junction end does not reproduce the germline sequence, and a read error may be involved. V gene TRBV7-8 combines with J gene TRBJ2-2; unclear D gene. The CDR3 consists of 12 residues. Germline CDR1 and CDR2: SGHVS and FQNEAQ. The CDR3 loop is CASSLNSGELFF. As DNA, the CDR3 is TGTGCCAGCAGCTTAAACAGCGGGGAGCTGTTTTTT.

This clone was seen once. The chain recombines TRBV4-3 with TRBJ2-2; tentatively, D is TRBD1 (5 bases). The germline V gene has CDR1 LGHNA and CDR2 YSLEER. Trimming took 0 bases from V and 0 from J, leaving 8 bases between them. The length of the CDR3 is 16 residues. In DNA form, the CDR3 reads TGCGCCAGCAGCCAAGACAGGGATTCGAACACCGGGGAGCTGTTTTTT. Translated: CASSQDRDSNTGELFF.

The chain recombines TRBV5-4 with TRBJ2-5; 7 bases agree with TRBD2. The germline gives CDR1 SGHNT, CDR2 YYREEE (reference sequence). The CDR3 contains 13 residues. With 7 bases clipped from V and 4 bases from J, the junction kept 7 bases outside the gene matches. Here the CDR3 DNA reads TGTGCCAGCTCGACTTTAGCGGGAGAGACCCAGTACTTC. Its translation: CASSTLAGETQYF. The variable domain in full, with the rest retrieved from reference TRBV5-4 and TRBJ2-5, is ETGVTQSPTHLIKTRGQQVTLRCSSQSGHNTVSWYQQALGQGPQFIFQYYREEENGRGNFPPRFSGLQFPNYSSELNVNALELDDSALYLCASSTLAGETQYFGPGTRLLVL.

This clone was recorded a few times. The rearrangement links TRBV10-2 to TRBJ1-1, with a weak D call TRBD1 (5 bases). The CDR3 loop spans 13 amino acids. Trimming removed 7 bases at V and 0 bases at J, with 9 bases between. CDR1 is WSHSY and CDR2 is SAAADI in the germline V gene. CDR3 amino acids: CASIEDMNTEAFF. In nucleotides, the CDR3 is TGCGCCAGCATAGAGGACATGAACACTGAAGCTTTCTTT.

The V call is TRBV9, the J call TRBJ2-2; possible D gene TRBD2, 5 bases. Trimming took 4 bases from V and 1 from J, leaving 17 bases between them. The CDR3 consists of 17 residues. Germline V gene lookup returns CDR1 SGDLS and CDR2 YYNGEE. CDR3 in amino acids: CASSPQASPLNTGELFF. In DNA, the CDR3 is TGTGCCAGCAGCCCTCAGGCTAGCCCATTGAACACCGGGGAGCTGTTTTTT.

The V gene is TRBV6-4, the J gene TRBJ1-2; the match to TRBD1 covers 9 bases. The CDR3 length is 15 residues. Trimming at V came to 1 base and at J to 6 bases, leaving 6 bases not matched to a gene. Looked up from germline, CDR1 is MRHNA and CDR2 is SNTAGT. CDR3: CASSDFGTGFNGYTF. CDR3 nucleotide sequence: TGTGCCAGCAGTGACTTTGGGACAGGGTTTAATGGCTACACCTTC.